A single sample is the source of the 24 T cell receptor beta chains below, sequenced in a study of T cells in Graves' hyperthyroidism and ophthalmopathy. RNA transcripts gave rise to amplified TCR beta CDR3 regions. The study used the HTBI primer set for a first-round RT-PCR of the TCR CDR3. TCRdb analysed the multiplex PCR reads with MiXCR anew, one entry per CDR3 protein. The data show 400,000 to 600,000 distinct CDR3 sequences, with roughly 16% seen just once and approximately 30% held by the top ten. The sequencing sample was made of blood. The receptors here all came from a woman aged 25 to 45 with Graves' ophthalmopathy.

The table lists this clonotype with many counts. This rearrangement joins TRBV7-8 to TRBJ1-4; D uncertain. The CDR3 runs to 14 residues. V was trimmed by 2 bases and J by 8 bases, leaving 12 bases between them. The germline CDR1 and CDR2 sequences are SGHVS and FQNEAQ. The CDR3 region is CASSLREGKEKLFF. The CDR3 region has the DNA TGTGCCAGCAGCTTACGGGAAGGGAAAGAAAAACTGTTTTTT.

This clonotype appeared a few times. The J gene is TRBJ2-1, the V gene TRBV7-9, with D maybe TRBD1 (6 bases). Germline V lookup: CDR1 SEHNR, CDR2 FQNEAQ (reference sequence). The V gene lost 5 bases and the J gene lost 6 bases, with 20 bases spanning the gap. The CDR3 loop spans 16 amino acids. In DNA form, the CDR3 reads TGTGCCAGCAGCCCTCTAGACAGGTCCCCTGCCAATGAGCAGTTCTTC. Protein sequence: CASSPLDRSPANEQFF.

The chain carries TRBV3-1 and TRBJ1-6; the D gene is possibly TRBD1 (5 bases). This CDR3 spans 16 amino acids. Between the trimmed V and J ends, which lost 1 base and 9 bases, there was a span of 16 bases. Per germline, CDR1 LGHDT and CDR2 YNNKEL (reference sequence). CDR3 in DNA: TGTGCCAGCAGCCAAGCCCAGGCGGGGCCTGGTTCACCCCTCCACTTT. This codes for CASSQAQAGPGSPLHF.

This chain uses TRBV25-1 with TRBJ2-1; tentative D call: TRBD1 (6 bases). The CDR3 consists of 18 residues. The V end was cut by 2 bases, the J end by 4 bases, with 21 bases between. Germline V gene lookup returns CDR1 MGHDK and CDR2 SYGVNS. The CDR3 protein is CASSEIGSGGGLYNEQFF. The CDR3 bases are TGTGCCAGCAGTGAAATAGGTAGTGGGGGCGGTTTATACAATGAGCAGTTCTTC.

This clonotype was recorded many times. The V gene is TRBV12-3 or TRBV12-4, the J gene TRBJ2-3, with 12 bases that match TRBD2. This CDR3 has 17 amino acids. V shed 3 bases and J 0 bases; nucleotides not matched to a gene: 4. The CDR3 sequence: CASSLYGTSGSTDTQYF. The DNA of the CDR3 is TGTGCCAGCAGTTTGTATGGGACTAGCGGGAGCACAGATACGCAGTATTTT.

About this clonotype itself: Since a much larger clone is just one base distant, this may be a read error. V is TRBV20-1 and J is TRBJ2-3, with D possibly being TRBD2 (6 bases). The CDR3 spans 15 residues. Germline-derived CDR1 and CDR2 are DFQATT and SNEGSKA (reference sequence). The CDR3 here is CSAREDYRSTGTQYF. In DNA, the CDR3 is TGCAGTGCTAGAGAGGACTACCGATCCACAGGTACGCAGTATTTT.

This clonotype has a count of ten or more. This chain connects TRBV28 to TRBJ1-5, with D possibly TRBD1 on 5 matching bases. CDR3 length: 15 amino acids. V was shortened by 3 bases and J by 0 bases, with 9 bases between the two germline ends. Germline V gives CDR1 MDHEN, CDR2 SYDVKM. The CDR3 bases are TGTGCCAGCAGTTTTAGGCAGGGTAGCAATCAGCCCCAGCATTTT. Amino acids: CASSFRQGSNQPQHF.

At least ten counts were recorded for this clonotype. The chain is built from TRBV6-1 and TRBJ2-1; D possibly corresponds to TRBD1 (6 bases). CDR1 and CDR2 from the germline V gene are MNHNS and SASEGT. The V end lost 6 bases, the J end lost 0 bases, and 12 bases lay between the germline ends. The CDR3 is made up of 15 amino acids. The CDR3 is CASRNRESSYNEQFF. In DNA, the CDR3 is TGTGCCAGCAGGAACAGGGAGAGCTCCTACAATGAGCAGTTCTTC.

This clonotype was seen many times. This chain uses TRBV20-1 with TRBJ1-1; weak D call: TRBD1 (6 bases). The V end lost 4 bases, the J end lost 3 bases, and 18 bases lay between the germline ends. CDR1 and CDR2 from the germline V gene are DFQATT and SNEGSKA (reference sequence). CDR3 length: 15 amino acids. This CDR3 reads CSAINVRGMDTEAFF. Here the CDR3 DNA reads TGCAGTGCTATTAATGTGAGGGGGATGGACACTGAAGCTTTCTTT.

This clonotype was counted many times. The chain combines TRBV18 with TRBJ2-7, with TRBD2 as a possible D gene (6 bases). Trimming cost V 0 bases and J 4 bases, with 10 bases left between them. The CDR3 totals 14 residues. CDR1 and CDR2 (germline): KGHSH, LQKENI. In DNA form, the CDR3 reads TGTGCCAGCTCACCACCAAATGGAGGGTACGAGCAGTACTTC. Translation: CASSPPNGGYEQYF.

This clonotype has ten or more counts. The chain recombines TRBV11-1 with TRBJ2-1, with TRBD2 matching 7 bases. The CDR3 loop spans 14 amino acids. The germline CDR1 and CDR2 sequences are SGHAT and FQDESV (reference sequence). Trimming removed 7 bases from V and 7 bases from J; junction bases left unmatched: 10. CDR3 sequence reads: CASTPGGPRNEQFF. The CDR3 DNA sequence: TGTGCCAGCACCCCGGGGGGTCCTCGGAATGAGCAGTTCTTC.

This clonotype was seen ten or more times. The rearrangement links TRBV18 to TRBJ1-5; D unresolved. V was cut by 3 bases and J by 3 bases, with 12 bases left in between. Germline values: CDR1 KGHSH, CDR2 LQKENI. The length of the CDR3 is 15 residues. This chain's CDR3 is CASSPSGAPNQPQHF. The CDR3 bases are TGTGCCAGCTCACCCTCAGGCGCCCCCAATCAGCCCCAGCATTTT. The whole variable domain, filled in from reference TRBV18 and TRBJ1-5, reads NAGVMQNPRHLVRRRGQEARLRCSPMKGHSHVYWYRQLPEEGLKFMVYLQKENIIDESGMPKERFSAEFPKEGPSILRIQQVVRGDSAAYFCASSPSGAPNQPQHFGDGTRLSIL.

This clonotype occurred many times. The V and J genes are TRBV6-6 and TRBJ2-1; 11 bases map to TRBD2. V lost 0 bases to trimming and J lost 9 bases; unmatched junction nucleotides: 1. This CDR3 contains 14 residues. The germline V gene encodes CDR1 MNHNY and CDR2 SVGAGI (reference sequence). The CDR3 region has the DNA TGTGCCAGCAGTTACTCGACTAGCGGGACTGAGCAGTTCTTC. Amino acid sequence: CASSYSTSGTEQFF.

Ten or more counts support this clonotype. The rearrangement links TRBV7-2 to TRBJ2-3; the D gene is possibly TRBD2 (6 bases). The CDR3 covers 17 residues. CDR1 SGHTA and CDR2 FQGNSA come from the germline V gene. V was clipped by 5 bases and J by 0 bases, with 18 bases between them. CDR3 region: CASSHPGGKTSTDTQYF. CDR3 coding DNA: TGTGCCAGCAGCCACCCAGGCGGGAAAACTAGCACAGATACGCAGTATTTT.

The chain has TRBV6-4 and TRBJ2-2; 12 nucleotides agree with TRBD2. The CDR3 length is 15 residues. Germline CDR1 and CDR2: MRHNA and SNTAGT. Trimming took 5 bases from V and 7 from J; bases not matched to a gene: 5. Here the CDR3 reads CASSKTSGRGGELFF. DNA of the CDR3: TGTGCCAGCAGTAAGACTAGCGGGAGAGGCGGGGAGCTGTTTTTT.

This clonotype occurred many times. The rearrangement uses TRBV12-3 or TRBV12-4 and TRBJ2-7; perhaps TRBD2 as D (5 bases). This CDR3 region has 14 residues. Trimming removed 6 bases at V and 1 base at J, with 13 bases between. The CDR3, as DNA: TGTGCCAGCAGGGAGCGGTACGGTTCCTACGAGCAGTACTTC. Its protein is CASRERYGSYEQYF.

At least ten counts were recorded for this clonotype. The chain carries TRBV7-2 and TRBJ2-4; D remains unclear. The CDR3 has 18 residues. Germline lookup yields CDR1 SGHTA and CDR2 FQGNSA. Trimming cost V 6 bases and J 3 bases, with 24 bases left between them. The CDR3 protein is CASRRLGGRQPNKNIQYF. The CDR3 DNA sequence: TGTGCCAGCAGGCGTCTAGGTGGGCGTCAACCCAACAAAAACATTCAGTACTTC.

A few counts support this clonotype. This chain links TRBV5-1 with TRBJ2-7; perhaps TRBD2 as D (6 bases). Trimming shortened V by 0 bases and J by 3 bases, and 10 bases separated the two germline ends. CDR1 is SGHRS and CDR2 is YFSETQ in the germline V gene. The CDR3 sequence is 14 residues long. This chain's CDR3 is CASSLASGVYEQYF. CDR3 in DNA: TGCGCCAGCAGCTTGGCCTCGGGGGTCTACGAGCAGTACTTC.

The genes are TRBV12-3 or TRBV12-4 and TRBJ2-1; D is unresolved. The CDR3 sequence is 15 residues long. The V end was cut by 6 bases, the J end by 7 bases, with 19 bases between. The CDR3 sequence is CASSSTGSRNNEQFF. DNA for the CDR3: TGTGCCAGCAGCTCTACCGGGTCTAGGAATAATGAGCAGTTCTTC.

This clonotype was seen a handful of times. This chain connects TRBV28 to TRBJ1-5, with TRBD1 matching over 7 bases. Germline-derived CDR1 and CDR2 are MDHEN and SYDVKM. There are 15 residues in the CDR3. With V trimmed by 6 bases and J by 2 bases, 7 bases remained unmatched. In nucleotides, the CDR3 is TGTGCCAGCAGCCCCCAAACAGGGGGCAATCAGCCCCAGCATTTT. Translating it yields CASSPQTGGNQPQHF.

Ten or more counts support this clonotype. This chain connects TRBV12-3 or TRBV12-4 to TRBJ1-1; D is unresolved. The CDR3 has 12 amino acids. Deletions cut 2 bases from V and 3 bases from J, with 4 bases between. This CDR3 is CASSLRDTEAFF. CDR3 nucleotide sequence: TGTGCCAGCAGTTTACGGGACACTGAAGCTTTCTTT.

The rearrangement links TRBV20-1 to TRBJ1-5, with no clear D. V lost 2 bases and J 5 bases, leaving 13 bases between the germline ends. CDR3 length: 14 amino acids. Per germline, CDR1 DFQATT and CDR2 SNEGSKA (reference sequence). As DNA, the CDR3 is TGCAGTGCTAGATTACCAGGCGATTATCAGCCCCAGCATTTT. It translates to CSARLPGDYQPQHF.

V usage is TRBV5-1 and J usage is TRBJ2-3, with 9 bases fitting TRBD2. The CDR3 is 18 residues long. Germline values: CDR1 SGHRS, CDR2 YFSETQ. The V segment lost 0 bases and the J segment 0 bases; nucleotides outside the gene matches: 8. Here the CDR3 reads CASSLGPSSGASTDTQYF. CDR3 coding DNA: TGCGCCAGCAGCTTGGGGCCCTCTAGCGGGGCCAGCACAGATACGCAGTATTTT.

The table lists this clonotype with a count of one. This may be a read error, as it is one base from a much larger clone. The chain uses TRBV28 and TRBJ2-2, with 8 positions matching TRBD1. CDR3 length: 15 residues. The germline gives CDR1 MDHEN, CDR2 SYDVKM. The V and J ends lost 8 bases and 1 base, in that order; junction bases with no gene match: 6. The CDR3 region is CASGSGTGNTGELFF. CDR3 coding DNA: TGTGCCAGCGGGTCCGGGACAGGGAACACCGGGGAGCTGTTTTTT. The full variable domain, completed using reference TRBV28 and TRBJ2-2, is DVKVTQSSRYLVKRTGEKVFLECVQDMDHENMFWYRQDPGLGLRLIYFSYDVKMKEKGDIPEGYSVSREKKERFSLILESASTNQTSMYLCASGSGTGNTGELFFGEGSRLTVL.